This TCR beta chain came from a study of blood T cell repertoires in COVID-19. Germline loops: CDR1 LNHDA, CDR2 SQIVND (reference sequence). This CDR3 spans 15 amino acids. V lost 5 bases, J lost 6 bases, and 14 bases lay in between. This table comes from immunoSEQ multiplex PCR, and its TCRdb copy is limited to in-frame clones, with some not included. The sample has tens of thousands of clones, roughly 82% seen once. The sequencing input was peripheral blood. This receptor was taken from a woman aged 60 to 75 with acute or convalescent COVID-19. V usage is TRBV19 and J usage is TRBJ1-6; D is undetermined. CDR3 sequence (DNA): TGTGCCAGTAGTCCCGGGCGACTATCTAATTCACCCCTCCACTTT. Amino acid sequence: CASSPGRLSNSPLHF.